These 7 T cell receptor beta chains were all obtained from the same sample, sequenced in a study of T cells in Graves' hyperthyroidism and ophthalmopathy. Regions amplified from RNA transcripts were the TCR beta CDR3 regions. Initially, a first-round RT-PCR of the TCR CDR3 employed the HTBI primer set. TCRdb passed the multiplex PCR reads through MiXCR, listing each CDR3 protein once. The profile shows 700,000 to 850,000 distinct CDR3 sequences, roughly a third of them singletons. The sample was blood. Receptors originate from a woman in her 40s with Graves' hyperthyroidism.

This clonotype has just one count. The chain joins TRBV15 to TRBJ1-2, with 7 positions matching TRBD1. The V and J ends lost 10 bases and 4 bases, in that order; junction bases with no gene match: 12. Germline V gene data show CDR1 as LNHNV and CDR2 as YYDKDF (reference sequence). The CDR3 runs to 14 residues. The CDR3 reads CASTGDSTAYGYTF. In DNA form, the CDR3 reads TGTGCCAGCACCGGGGACAGTACCGCCTATGGCTACACCTTC. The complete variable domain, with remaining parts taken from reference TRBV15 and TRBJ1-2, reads DAMVIQNPRYQVTQFGKPVTLSCSQTLNHNVMYWYQQKSSQAPKLLFHYYDKDFNNEADTPDNFQSRRPNTSFCFLDIRSPGLGDTAMYLCASTGDSTAYGYTFGSGTRLTVV.

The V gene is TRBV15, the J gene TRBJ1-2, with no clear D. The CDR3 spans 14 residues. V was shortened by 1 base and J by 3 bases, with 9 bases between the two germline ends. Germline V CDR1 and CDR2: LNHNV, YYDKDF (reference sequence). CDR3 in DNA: TGTGCCACCAGCAGAGTTGAGGGAGACTATGGCTACACCTTC. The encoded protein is CATSRVEGDYGYTF.

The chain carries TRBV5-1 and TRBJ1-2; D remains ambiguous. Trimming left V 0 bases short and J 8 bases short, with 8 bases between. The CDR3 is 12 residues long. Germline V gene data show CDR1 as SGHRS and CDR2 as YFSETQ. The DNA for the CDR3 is TGCGCCAGCAGCTTGGAGGAATTCGGCTACACCTTC. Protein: CASSLEEFGYTF.

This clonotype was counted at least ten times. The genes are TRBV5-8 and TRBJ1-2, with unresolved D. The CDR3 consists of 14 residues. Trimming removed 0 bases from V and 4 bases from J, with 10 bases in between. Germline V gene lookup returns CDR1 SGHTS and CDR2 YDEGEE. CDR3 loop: CASSLGAGSYGYTF. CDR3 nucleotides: TGTGCCAGCAGCTTGGGGGCGGGGTCCTATGGCTACACCTTC.

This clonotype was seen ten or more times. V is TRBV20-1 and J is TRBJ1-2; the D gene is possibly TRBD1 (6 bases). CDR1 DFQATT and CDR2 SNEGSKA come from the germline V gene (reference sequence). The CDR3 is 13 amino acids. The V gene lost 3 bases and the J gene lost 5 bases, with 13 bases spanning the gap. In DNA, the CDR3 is TGCAGTGCTAGTCAGGGGCAGCTTTATGGCTACACCTTC. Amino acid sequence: CSASQGQLYGYTF.

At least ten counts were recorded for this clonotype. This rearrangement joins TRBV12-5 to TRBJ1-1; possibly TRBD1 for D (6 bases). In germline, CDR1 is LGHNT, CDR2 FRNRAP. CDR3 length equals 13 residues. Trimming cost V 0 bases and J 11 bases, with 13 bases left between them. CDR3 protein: CASGLVRRDRAFF. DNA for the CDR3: TGTGCTAGTGGTTTGGTTAGGAGAGACAGGGCTTTCTTT.

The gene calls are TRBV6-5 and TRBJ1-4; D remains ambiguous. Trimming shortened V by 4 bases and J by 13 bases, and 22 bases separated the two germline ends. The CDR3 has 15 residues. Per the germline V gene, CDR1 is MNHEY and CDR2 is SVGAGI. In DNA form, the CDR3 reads TGTGCCAGCAGTTTCCCAACCTTGCTACCGGGAAGACTGTTTTTT. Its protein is CASSFPTLLPGRLFF.